This T cell receptor (beta chain) is from a study of control samples from healthy donors and cancer patients. The CDR3 contains 15 residues. V lost 2 bases and J 6 bases, leaving 16 bases between the germline ends. Germline V CDR1 and CDR2: KGHSH, LQKENI. The protocol was immunoSEQ multiplex PCR, while the TCRdb copy is restricted to in-frame clones and leaves out a portion. This sample has about 86,000 clones, with roughly 93% found just once. The sequencing sample was made of blood. The clonotype originates from a woman in her twenties or thirties in good health. The chain uses TRBV18 and TRBJ1-1, with D uncertain. CDR3 DNA sequence: TGTGCCAGCTCACCATGGGAGGGATTGGGTCCTGAAGCTTTCTTT. It codes for CASSPWEGLGPEAFF.